This T cell receptor beta chain derives from a study of T-cell reconstitution after alpha-beta-depleted transplantation in children. General study findings and limits: Several hundred expanded graft clones reportedly gave rise to the alpha-beta T cells present about two months after transplant. Hyperexpanded clones declined; after one year, newly produced T cells mostly supplied diversity.

The library targeted TCRbeta and was prepared with unique molecular identifiers. Via MiXCR, TCRdb re-called the PCR reads, giving one row per CDR3 protein. The table lists 500,000 to 650,000 distinct CDR3 sequences, about an eighth of them singletons. CDR1 is LGHDT and CDR2 is YNNKEL in the germline V gene (reference sequence). The CDR3 sequence is 15 residues long. The germline V and J ends were trimmed by 3 bases and 5 bases, with 17 bases remaining between them. This clonotype has a count of ten or more. Its specificity is unknown. Specimen: PBMCs, mostly from graft donor cells, collected 180 days after TCRalphabeta/CD19-depleted stem cell transplant. The gene calls are TRBV3-1 and TRBJ2-7, with D perhaps assigned TRBD1 or TRBD2 (5 bases each). This clonotype was obtained from a female patient aged 2-9 years who had a stem cell transplant for aplastic anemia, so the T cells may come from the graft donor. The chain's CDR3 is CASSHAPGRGHEQYF. The CDR3 DNA follows: TGTGCCAGCAGCCATGCCCCGGGACGGGGCCACGAGCAGTACTTC.